The clone carrying this TCR beta chain has at least ten counts. Antigen specificity is unknown. The record originates from a study of early T cells in non-severe SARS-CoV-2 infection. Study-level findings and limits: Anti-spike CD8 specificities were favored by VDJdb matching, whose results missed private and CD4 specificities.

Individual cDNA molecules were tagged with unique molecular identifiers. TCRdb re-analysed the 5' RACE reads in MiXCR, keeping a single row per CDR3 protein. The repertoire holds 85,000 to 100,000 distinct CDR3 sequences, with approximately 11% as singletons. V was pared by 5 bases and J by 2 bases, with 13 bases between. CDR1 GTSNPN and CDR2 SVGIG come from the germline V gene (reference sequence). This CDR3 is 14 amino acids long. Sequencing was done on a sample of whole blood. The origin of this receptor is an adult who was a healthcare worker with PCR-confirmed SARS-CoV-2 infection or an uninfected control (not recorded which). This chain links TRBV30 with TRBJ1-5; D gene ambiguous. Written as DNA, the CDR3 is TGTGCCTGGTCGAGGGTGTCGGGCAATCAGCCCCAGCATTTT. Translation gives CAWSRVSGNQPQHF.